This T cell receptor beta chain is drawn from a study of Ad26.COV2.S vaccination and SARS-CoV-2 variants. Across the study: The authors gave Ad26.COV2.S intramuscularly, either once or twice 56 days apart. General study findings and limits: Researchers reported similar non-spike TCR breadth in vaccine and placebo recipients. After vaccination, reports described spike-specific CD8+ and CD4+ T cell responses as showing substantial breadth.

Treatment given: over 15 received Ad26.COV2.S at low or high dose, single or two shots; about 5 received placebo; per-sample allocation not given. Day 63 after the first injection of vaccine or placebo was the sampling time. The CDR3 is 11 amino acids. Looked up from germline, CDR1 is SGHAT and CDR2 is FQNNGV. The V end was cut by 2 bases, the J end by 3 bases, with 2 bases between. Repertoires were generated with immunoSEQ multiplex PCR, while TCRdb's copy carries only in-frame clones and drops some. The sample contains roughly 320,000 clones, around 81% of which appear only once. Details on this clone: Its cognate antigen is unknown. Possible read error: a much larger clone is one base away.

The source is a person between 18 and 65 years old who received the Ad26.COV2.S COVID-19 vaccine or a placebo. The sequences come from peripheral blood, collected in a trial of Ad26.COV2.S vaccine versus placebo. J is TRBJ2-7 and V is TRBV11-2, with D unclear. The chain's CDR3 is CASSLYYEQYF. Written as DNA, the CDR3 is TGTGCCAGCAGCTTATACTACGAGCAGTACTTC.